These 7 T cell receptor beta chains share one sample of origin, sequenced in a study of shared clonotypes between healthy human individuals. Method: immunoSEQ multiplex PCR; TCRdb's copy keeps in-frame clones and lacks some. The data contain roughly 2.5 million clones, around 90% of them seen just once; the ten biggest clones take up 0.11% to 0.15%. Sequenced sample: naive CD4+ T cells sorted from blood. The subset here: CD45RA+ positively selected. All receptors derive from a man between 18 and 35 years old in good health.

This clone was seen a single time. The chain uses TRBV9 and TRBJ2-1; TRBD1 agrees at 9 bases. The CDR3 has 15 residues. With V trimmed by 0 bases and J by 8 bases, 6 bases remained unmatched. The germline gives CDR1 SGDLS, CDR2 YYNGEE. The CDR3 DNA reads TGTGCCAGCAGCGTAGCTGTACAGGGGGCGGATGAGCAGTTCTTC. It yields the protein CASSVAVQGADEQFF.

The chain links TRBV6-5 to TRBJ2-2, with a possible D match to TRBD2 (6 bases). Germline loops: CDR1 MNHEY, CDR2 SVGAGI. Trimming stripped 0 bases from V and 4 bases from J, with 12 bases between. CDR3 length: 16 amino acids. The CDR3 reads CASSYSPGVGTGELFF. CDR3 coding DNA: TGTGCCAGCAGTTACTCCCCGGGGGTGGGCACCGGGGAGCTGTTTTTT.

J is TRBJ2-2 and V is TRBV10-3; D is perhaps TRBD1 (6 bases). Per the germline V gene, CDR1 is ENHRY and CDR2 is SYGVKD. Trimming removed 1 base from V and 1 base from J, with 7 bases in between. The CDR3 has 15 amino acids. CDR3 sequence reads: CAISELGGNTGELFF. CDR3 DNA: TGTGCCATCAGTGAGTTAGGGGGGAACACCGGGGAGCTGTTTTTT.

The V gene is TRBV18, the J gene TRBJ1-1; tentative D call: TRBD1 (6 bases). Trimming left V 3 bases short and J 1 base short, with 15 bases between. Germline CDR1 reads KGHSH; CDR2 reads LQKENI. This CDR3 has 16 amino acids. The CDR3 protein is CASSPRNRDKNTEAFF. The CDR3 DNA reads TGTGCCAGCTCACCCCGGAACAGGGATAAGAACACTGAAGCTTTCTTT.

V usage is TRBV2 and J usage is TRBJ1-6; D ambiguous. Looked up from germline, CDR1 is SNHLY and CDR2 is FYNNEI. The CDR3 consists of 13 residues. V lost 4 bases and J 7 bases, leaving 8 bases between the germline ends. For the CDR3, the DNA is TGTGCCAGCAGTGTGCAGACCAATTCACCCCTCCACTTT. Protein sequence: CASSVQTNSPLHF.

This chain joins TRBV5-5 and TRBJ1-6; a weak D match, TRBD1 (6 bases). Germline loops: CDR1 SGHKS, CDR2 YYEKEE (reference sequence). The CDR3 sequence is 16 residues long. The germline V and J ends were trimmed by 4 bases and 0 bases, with 11 bases remaining between them. In nucleotides, the CDR3 is TGTGCCAGCAGCAGCAGGGGAAGCTCCTATAATTCACCCCTCCACTTT. Protein: CASSSRGSSYNSPLHF.

This chain connects TRBV6-1 to TRBJ1-3; TRBD1 might be the D (5 bases). CDR1 is MNHNS and CDR2 is SASEGT in the germline V gene. The length of the CDR3 is 16 residues. V was shortened by 3 bases and J by 0 bases, with 12 bases between the two germline ends. In nucleotides, the CDR3 is TGTGCCAGCAGTGACGGAAGACAGCACTCTGGAAACACCATATATTTT. Encoded protein: CASSDGRQHSGNTIYF.